The 18 T cell receptor beta chains below all came from one sample that was sequenced in a study of cytomegalovirus exposure and HLA in healthy donors. Researchers ran the PCR with 60 Vbeta and 13 Jbeta primers. Repertoires were generated with immunoSEQ multiplex PCR, while TCRdb's copy carries only in-frame clones and drops some. The clone table shows 130,000 to 150,000 clones, with the ten largest holding 2.7%. Sequenced material: PBMCs. The source is a man aged 40-50 years in good health and CMV-seronegative.

This chain uses TRBV9 with TRBJ2-2; a possible D gene is TRBD1 (7 bases). Germline loops: CDR1 SGDLS, CDR2 YYNGEE. Trimming took 5 bases from V and 6 from J, leaving 20 bases between them. The CDR3 covers 16 residues. The CDR3 is CASRDGAGGLAGELFF. DNA of the CDR3: TGTGCCAGCAGGGACGGGGCAGGGGGGCTCGCCGGGGAGCTGTTTTTT.

The chain carries TRBV11-2 and TRBJ2-6; D uncertain. The CDR3 is 16 residues long. Trimming stripped 1 base from V and 3 bases from J, with 10 bases between. In germline, CDR1 is SGHAT, CDR2 FQNNGV. The CDR3 DNA sequence: TGTGCCAGCAGCTTAGGGTGGGCTGGTGGGGCCAACGTCCTGACTTTC. This gives the protein CASSLGWAGGANVLTF. The full variable domain, completed using reference TRBV11-2 and TRBJ2-6, is EAGVAQSPRYKIIEKRQSVAFWCNPISGHATLYWYQQILGQGPKLLIQFQNNGVVDDSQLPKDRFSAERLKGVDSTLKIQPAKLEDSAVYLCASSLGWAGGANVLTFGAGSRLTVL.

The chain couples TRBV27 to TRBJ2-2; unclear D gene. Trimming removed 6 bases from V and 4 bases from J, with 6 bases in between. The CDR3 is 12 residues long. Germline loops: CDR1 MNHEY, CDR2 SMNVEV (reference sequence). Here the CDR3 DNA reads TGTGCCAGCAGCTCTGTCACCGGGGAGCTGTTTTTT. Its translation: CASSSVTGELFF.

V usage is TRBV5-5 and J usage is TRBJ2-7, with TRBD1 as a possible D gene (6 bases). Trimming took 2 bases from V and 4 from J, leaving 16 bases between them. CDR3 length: 15 residues. Germline lookup yields CDR1 SGHKS and CDR2 YYEKEE (reference sequence). The CDR3 DNA reads as TGTGCCAGCAGCTTAGGCAGGGGTAAATCTTACGAGCAGTACTTC. This codes for CASSLGRGKSYEQYF.

The V call is TRBV21-1, the J call TRBJ1-5; the table's D call TRBD1 went unverified against the DNA. TRBV21-1 is shown as a pseudogene. CDR3 length: 14 residues. CDR3 nucleotide sequence: TGTGCCAGCAGCACCCGGACAGGGTTGAAGCCCCAGCATTTT. As protein: CASSTRTGLKPQHF.

The genes are TRBV10-3 and TRBJ1-2; D gene unclear. This CDR3 comprises 14 residues. Germline values: CDR1 ENHRY, CDR2 SYGVKD. Trimming removed 6 bases at V and 4 bases at J, with 15 bases between. The CDR3 protein is CAISAASLGYGYTF. CDR3 sequence (DNA): TGTGCCATCAGCGCAGCGTCCCTTGGCTATGGCTACACCTTC.

The rearrangement links TRBV10-3 to TRBJ1-5; D gene ambiguous. Trimming pared 9 bases from V and 3 bases from J, leaving 12 bases between. This CDR3 has 13 residues. Germline CDR1 and CDR2: ENHRY and SYGVKD. In DNA form, the CDR3 reads TGTGCCATTTCTACAGCCCCCAATCAGCCCCAGCATTTT. Translated, it gives CAISTAPNQPQHF.

The V gene is TRBV2, the J gene TRBJ2-2, with unresolved D. Per germline, CDR1 SNHLY and CDR2 FYNNEI. V dropped 2 bases and J dropped 1 base, with 8 bases sitting between them. The CDR3 contains 15 residues. The chain's CDR3 is CASSEIPLNTGELFF. The DNA of the CDR3 is TGTGCCAGCAGTGAAATTCCCCTGAACACCGGGGAGCTGTTTTTT.

This chain links TRBV2 with TRBJ1-2; D is unclear. CDR3 length: 14 residues. Germline V gene lookup returns CDR1 SNHLY and CDR2 FYNNEI. Trimming left V 6 bases short and J 7 bases short, with 18 bases between. The CDR3 region is CASSKVSEESGYTF. For the CDR3, the DNA is TGTGCCAGCAGCAAGGTCTCGGAGGAAAGTGGCTACACCTTC.

The V and J genes are TRBV6-5 and TRBJ1-3, with 9 bases identical to TRBD1. CDR1 and CDR2 from the germline V gene are MNHEY and SVGAGI. V shed 4 bases and J 3 bases; nucleotides not matched to a gene: 7. The CDR3 has 16 amino acids. DNA of the CDR3: TGTGCCAGCAGTTCCGGAGGACAGGGGTTTGGAAACACCATATATTTT. It codes for CASSSGGQGFGNTIYF.

The chain employs TRBV6-1 and TRBJ1-4; 7 bases fit TRBD1. This CDR3 region has 14 residues. Losses at the gene ends were 5 bases for V and 7 bases for J; bases not matched to a gene: 7. Germline CDR1 and CDR2: MNHNS and SASEGT. CDR3: CASSLQGKGEKLFF. CDR3 nucleotides: TGTGCCAGCAGTTTACAGGGGAAGGGTGAAAAACTGTTTTTT.

This chain joins TRBV5-6 and TRBJ2-1; D is undetermined. The CDR3 consists of 14 residues. Germline values: CDR1 SGHDT, CDR2 YYEEEE. Trimming took 3 bases from V and 4 from J, leaving 11 bases between them. As DNA, the CDR3 is TGTGCCAGCAGCTCCACGGTAGATTACAATGAGCAGTTCTTC. It codes for CASSSTVDYNEQFF.

This chain links TRBV7-2 with TRBJ1-2; D is possibly TRBD1 (6 bases). V gave up 1 base and J gave up 6 bases, with 12 bases separating them. The V gene's germline CDR1 is SGHTA and CDR2 FQGNSA. This CDR3 has 14 residues. CDR3 sequence: CASSLENRVHGYTF. In nucleotides, the CDR3 is TGTGCCAGCAGCTTAGAGAACAGGGTACATGGCTACACCTTC.

J is TRBJ1-2 and V is TRBV28, with D perhaps matching TRBD1 (6 bases). The germline V gene has CDR1 MDHEN and CDR2 SYDVKM. V shed 6 bases and J shed 8 bases, with 16 bases lying between them. This CDR3 is 13 amino acids long. The CDR3 protein is CASRRTDVVGYTF. CDR3 in DNA: TGTGCCAGCAGAAGGACAGACGTAGTGGGCTACACCTTC.

The chain joins TRBV19 to TRBJ2-7; tentatively, D is TRBD1 (6 bases). The CDR3 runs to 13 residues. Germline CDR1 reads LNHDA; CDR2 reads SQIVND (reference sequence). V dropped 8 bases and J dropped 1 base, with 12 bases sitting between them. CDR3 nucleotide sequence: TGTGCCAGTGCATACAGGGAATCCTACGAGCAGTACTTC. It translates to CASAYRESYEQYF.

The chain combines TRBV13 with TRBJ2-3, with 8 bases that match TRBD2. The germline gives CDR1 PRHDT, CDR2 FYEKMQ (reference sequence). Trimming at V came to 5 bases and at J to 1 base, leaving 11 bases not matched to a gene. This CDR3 region has 17 residues. The CDR3 DNA reads TGTGCCAGCAGCCTGGGGCGGGGGGAACGGGGCACAGATACGCAGTATTTT. Amino acid sequence: CASSLGRGERGTDTQYF.

V is TRBV9 and J is TRBJ2-5, with D perhaps matching TRBD1 (5 bases). Trimming left V 0 bases short and J 5 bases short, with 11 bases between. The CDR3 has 14 amino acids. Germline lookup yields CDR1 SGDLS and CDR2 YYNGEE. The CDR3 bases are TGTGCCAGCAGCGTAGGAGTCAGGGTGGAGACCCAGTACTTC. Its protein is CASSVGVRVETQYF.

The V and J genes are TRBV9 and TRBJ2-5; no reliable D call. V lost 4 bases, J lost 3 bases, and 10 bases lay in between. The CDR3 is 13 residues long. Germline loops: CDR1 SGDLS, CDR2 YYNGEE. CDR3 sequence: CASSPGSEETQYF. CDR3 DNA sequence: TGTGCCAGCAGCCCCGGGTCCGAAGAGACCCAGTACTTC. The full variable domain, rest sourced from reference TRBV9 and TRBJ2-5, is DSGVTQTPKHLITATGQRVTLRCSPRSGDLSVYWYQQSLDQGLQFLIQYYNGEERAKGNILERFSAQQFPDLHSELNLSSLELGDSALYFCASSPGSEETQYFGPGTRLLVL.